The 13 T cell receptor beta chains reported below all come from one sample, sequenced in a study of shared clonotypes between healthy human individuals. The assay was immunoSEQ multiplex PCR, and TCRdb's table has in-frame clones only and misses some. The sample yields more than 2,000,000 clones, 80% to 95% seen once. Sequenced: naive CD4+ T cells from PBMCs. Subset reported: CD45RA+ positively selected. The receptors originated from a man aged 18 to 30 in good health. Some clones in this sample may be carry-over from other donors' samples.

The chain links TRBV11-2 to TRBJ1-2, with no clear D. CDR3 length: 14 residues. Per the germline V gene, CDR1 is SGHAT and CDR2 is FQNNGV. Trimming shortened V by 4 bases and J by 1 base, and 10 bases separated the two germline ends. CDR3 loop: CASSSTAFNYGYTF. CDR3 DNA: TGTGCCAGCAGCTCTACAGCCTTTAACTATGGCTACACCTTC.

The rearrangement links TRBV7-2 to TRBJ2-1, with D perhaps matching TRBD1 (5 bases). CDR3 length equals 15 residues. The V end was cut by 5 bases, the J end by 2 bases, with 13 bases between. From germline, CDR1 is SGHTA and CDR2 FQGNSA. The DNA of the CDR3 is TGTGCCAGCAGCGATTATGGGGCTACCTACAATGAGCAGTTCTTC. Protein sequence: CASSDYGATYNEQFF.

The chain employs TRBV29-1 and TRBJ2-3; 7 positions match TRBD1. The CDR3 loop spans 13 amino acids. Trimming took 5 bases from V and 5 from J; bases not matched to a gene: 7. Germline CDR1 reads SQVTM; CDR2 reads ANQGSEA. The DNA for the CDR3 is TGCAGCGTTTCGCTAGGGACAGAAGATACGCAGTATTTT. It encodes CSVSLGTEDTQYF.

This clone was found once. The chain joins TRBV28 to TRBJ1-2; 9 bases fit TRBD1. This CDR3 spans 13 amino acids. V shed 3 bases, J shed 9 bases, and the junction held 5 bases outside the gene matches. Germline V gene sequence: CDR1 MDHEN, CDR2 SYDVKM. Here the CDR3 reads CASSFGQGRRYTF. CDR3 nucleotides: TGTGCCAGCAGTTTCGGACAGGGGCGTCGCTACACCTTC.

The CDR3 nucleotides read TGCGCCAGCAGTGACTGGACAACGAACACCGGGGAGCTGTTTTTT. It is translated as CASSDWTTNTGELFF. This sequence joins TRBV10-1 and TRBJ2-2; maybe TRBD1 (5 bases). From germline, CDR1 is WNHNN and CDR2 SYGVQD (reference sequence). V lost 3 bases and J 0 bases, leaving 8 bases between the germline ends. The CDR3 loop spans 15 amino acids.

The J gene is TRBJ2-6, the V gene TRBV5-4; the D is unclear. CDR1 is SGHNT and CDR2 is YYREEE in the germline V gene (reference sequence). V lost 1 base and J 4 bases, leaving 18 bases between the germline ends. The CDR3 is 18 amino acids. This chain's CDR3 is CASSLQGRVGSGANVLTF. CDR3 bases: TGTGCCAGCAGCTTGCAAGGGCGTGTGGGGTCCGGGGCCAACGTCCTGACTTTC.

The rearrangement links TRBV6-6 to TRBJ1-4; 8 bases are shared with TRBD1. Germline CDR1 MNHNY, CDR2 SVGAGI (reference sequence). This CDR3 has 15 amino acids. V shed 4 bases, J shed 7 bases, and the junction held 8 bases outside the gene matches. The CDR3 nucleotides are TGTGCCAGCAGTTCCCAGGGGGCAGTCGGTGAAAAACTGTTTTTT. This codes for CASSSQGAVGEKLFF.

The rearrangement links TRBV5-1 to TRBJ2-3; no reliable D call. This CDR3 contains 14 residues. Trimming pared 0 bases from V and 1 base from J, leaving 6 bases between. CDR1 is SGHRS and CDR2 is YFSETQ in the germline V gene. The CDR3 sequence is CASSLAYGTDTQYF. The DNA of the CDR3 is TGCGCCAGCAGCTTGGCCTATGGCACAGATACGCAGTATTTT.

This chain connects TRBV6-6 to TRBJ1-1, with D possibly being TRBD1 (6 bases). The germline gives CDR1 MNHNY, CDR2 SVGAGI (reference sequence). This CDR3 region has 16 residues. Trimming removed 4 bases from V and 1 base from J, with 16 bases in between. In nucleotides, the CDR3 is TGTGCCAGCAGTTTCCCGACAGGCGACTGGAACACTGAAGCTTTCTTT. Its protein is CASSFPTGDWNTEAFF.

The V and J genes are TRBV19 and TRBJ2-7, with 8 nucleotides matching TRBD2. Per the germline V gene, CDR1 is LNHDA and CDR2 is SQIVND (reference sequence). V lost 3 bases to trimming and J lost 4 bases; unmatched junction nucleotides: 23. The CDR3 contains 20 residues. CDR3 residues: CASSMGPSGPQPPPPYEQYF. CDR3 DNA sequence: TGTGCCAGTAGTATGGGCCCTAGCGGGCCTCAGCCACCCCCACCTTACGAGCAGTACTTC.

The CDR3 reads CAWSVRGREAFF. Here the CDR3 DNA reads TGTGCCTGGAGTGTGAGGGGGAGAGAAGCTTTCTTT. This chain joins TRBV30 and TRBJ1-1, with D possibly TRBD1 on 6 matching bases. There are 12 residues in the CDR3. From germline, CDR1 is GTSNPN and CDR2 SVGIG (reference sequence). Trimming shortened V by 0 bases and J by 8 bases, and 10 bases separated the two germline ends.

J is TRBJ2-1 and V is TRBV28, with 9 bases fitting TRBD2. Germline loops: CDR1 MDHEN, CDR2 SYDVKM. This CDR3 is 16 amino acids long. V trimming: 6 bases; J trimming: 0 bases; junction bases outside the gene matches: 6. In DNA form, the CDR3 reads TGTGCCAGCAGCCCCCTAGCGGGACCCTCCTACAATGAGCAGTTCTTC. Protein: CASSPLAGPSYNEQFF.

V and J are TRBV6-5 and TRBJ1-5; D is possibly TRBD1 (6 bases). CDR3 length: 15 amino acids. CDR1 is MNHEY and CDR2 is SVGAGI in the germline V gene. Trimming cost V 8 bases and J 0 bases, with 14 bases left between them. The CDR3 here is CASGGPPYSNQPQHF. Written as DNA, the CDR3 is TGTGCCAGCGGGGGGCCACCCTATAGCAATCAGCCCCAGCATTTT.